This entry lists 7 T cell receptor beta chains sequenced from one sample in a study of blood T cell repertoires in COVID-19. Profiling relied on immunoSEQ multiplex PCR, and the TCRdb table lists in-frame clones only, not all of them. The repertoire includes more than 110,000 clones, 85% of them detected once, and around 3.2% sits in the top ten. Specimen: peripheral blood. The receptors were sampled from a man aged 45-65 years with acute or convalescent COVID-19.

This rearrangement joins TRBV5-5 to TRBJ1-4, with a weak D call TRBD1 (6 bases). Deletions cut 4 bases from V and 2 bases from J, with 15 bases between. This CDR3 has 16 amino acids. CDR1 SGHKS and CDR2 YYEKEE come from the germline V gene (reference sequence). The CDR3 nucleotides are TGTGCCAGCAGCGATTCAGGGGCTGGGACTAATGAAAAACTGTTTTTT. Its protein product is CASSDSGAGTNEKLFF.

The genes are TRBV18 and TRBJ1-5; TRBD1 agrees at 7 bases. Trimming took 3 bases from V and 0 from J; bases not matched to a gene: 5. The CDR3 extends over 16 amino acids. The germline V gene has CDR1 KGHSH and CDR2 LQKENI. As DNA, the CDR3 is TGTGCCAGCTCACCCTGGCAGGGGGTTAGCAATCAGCCCCAGCATTTT. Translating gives CASSPWQGVSNQPQHF.

The CDR3 bases are TGTGCCAGCAGCGCACAGGGGATGAGGGGTGAAGCTTTCTTT. It is translated as CASSAQGMRGEAFF. The chain links TRBV21-1 to TRBJ1-1; TRBD1, the table's D call, was not compared with the DNA. TRBV21-1 is annotated as a pseudogene. This CDR3 region has 14 residues.

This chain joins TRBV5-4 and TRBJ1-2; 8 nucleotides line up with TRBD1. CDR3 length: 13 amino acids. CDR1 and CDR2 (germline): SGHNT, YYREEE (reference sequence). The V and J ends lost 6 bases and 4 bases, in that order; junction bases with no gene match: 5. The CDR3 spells CASTNDRGYGYTF. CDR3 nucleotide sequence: TGTGCCAGCACCAATGACAGGGGCTATGGCTACACCTTC.

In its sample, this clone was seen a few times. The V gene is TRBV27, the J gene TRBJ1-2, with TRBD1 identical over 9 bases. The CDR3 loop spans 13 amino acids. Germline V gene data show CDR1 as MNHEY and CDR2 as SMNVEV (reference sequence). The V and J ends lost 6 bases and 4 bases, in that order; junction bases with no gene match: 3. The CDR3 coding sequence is TGTGCCAGCAGCAAGGGACAGGGCTATGGCTACACCTTC. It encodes CASSKGQGYGYTF.

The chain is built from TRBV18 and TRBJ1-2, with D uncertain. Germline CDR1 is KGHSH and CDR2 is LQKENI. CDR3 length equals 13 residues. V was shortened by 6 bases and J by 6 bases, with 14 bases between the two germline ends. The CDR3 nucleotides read TGTGCCAGCTCGCCCATAGGAGACGATGGCTACACCTTC. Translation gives CASSPIGDDGYTF.

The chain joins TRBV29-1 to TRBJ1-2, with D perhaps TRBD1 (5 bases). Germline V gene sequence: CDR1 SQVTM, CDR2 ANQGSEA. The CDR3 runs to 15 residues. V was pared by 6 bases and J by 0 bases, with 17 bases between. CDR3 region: CSVWGPTDTNYGYTF. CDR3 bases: TGCAGCGTATGGGGCCCGACAGACACTAACTATGGCTACACCTTC.